One and the same sample provided the 31 T cell receptor beta chains below, sequenced in a study of CD8 T cells in ankylosing spondylitis. TCRdb reprocessed the 5' RACE reads via MiXCR and lists one record per CDR3 protein. Altogether approximately 540,000 distinct CDR3 sequences are present, more than 9.5% being singletons, with the ten largest covering approximately 6.2%. No cognate antigen is known for these TCRs. Overall study results and limits: Seemingly characteristic of ankylosing spondylitis blood was a TCR beta motif consisting of eight highly homologous variants.

Sequencing was carried out using blood, either unsorted or a sorted T cell fraction (not recorded which). These TCRs come from a male donor with ankylosing spondylitis.

This clonotype was seen more than once but under ten times. The V gene is TRBV27, the J gene TRBJ1-1; 8 bases map to TRBD1. CDR1 and CDR2 (germline): MNHEY, SMNVEV (reference sequence). This CDR3 has 13 residues. The ends lost 6 bases at V and 7 bases at J; junction bases unmatched: 7. The CDR3 DNA reads TGTGCCAGCAGGGCGACAGGGGTGGTTGAAGCTTTCTTT. It yields the protein CASRATGVVEAFF.

This clonotype was counted a single time. V and J are TRBV14 and TRBJ1-1; TRBD1 matches at 8 bases. This CDR3 spans 15 amino acids. V lost 4 bases and J lost 5; bases outside the gene matches: 9. Germline V gene lookup returns CDR1 SGHDN and CDR2 FVKESK. CDR3 DNA: TGTGCCAGCAGCCCCTTGGGACAGGCTAAGACTGAAGCTTTCTTT. Its translation: CASSPLGQAKTEAFF.

The V call is TRBV10-2, the J call TRBJ2-7; TRBD1 matches at 7 bases. The CDR3 covers 14 residues. V shed 2 bases, J shed 4 bases, and the junction held 5 bases outside the gene matches. Germline V gives CDR1 WSHSY, CDR2 SAAADI. As DNA, the CDR3 is TGCGCCAGCAGTGAGGAATCAGGGGGTTACGAGCAGTACGTC. This gives the protein CASSEESGGYEQYV.

This clonotype has a handful of counts. The rearrangement links TRBV4-2 to TRBJ1-5; D is unclear. Between the trimmed V and J ends, which lost 1 base and 0 bases, there was a span of 13 bases. The CDR3 sequence is 17 residues long. CDR1 is LGHNA, CDR2 YNFKEQ, per germline. The DNA for the CDR3 is TGTGCCAGCAGCCAAGGGGTTATGGGTTATAGCAATCAGCCCCAGCATTTT. Protein sequence: CASSQGVMGYSNQPQHF.

In this sample, this clonotype turned up a few times. The CDR3 spells CASSFGQGPTLQETQYF. The CDR3 coding sequence is TGTGCCAGCAGTTTCGGACAGGGGCCTACCCTACAAGAGACCCAGTACTTC. V is TRBV12-3 or TRBV12-4 and J is TRBJ2-5; 9 bases line up with TRBD1. CDR3 length: 17 residues. V was clipped by 3 bases and J by 2 bases; unmatched bases: 10.

This clonotype came up many times. V usage is TRBV20-1 and J usage is TRBJ2-3; D possibly matches TRBD1 or TRBD2 (5 bases each). V lost 6 bases to trimming and J lost 4 bases, with 20 bases between them. Germline CDR1 reads DFQATT; CDR2 reads SNEGSKA (reference sequence). This CDR3 has 15 residues. CDR3 sequence (DNA): TGCAGTGCCCGAGGGGCCAAAGGCAGCCCAGATACGCAGTATTTT. Protein: CSARGAKGSPDTQYF.

This clonotype was observed a handful of times. V usage is TRBV24-1 and J usage is TRBJ2-3, with TRBD2 matching 13 bases. Germline values: CDR1 KGHDR, CDR2 SFDVKD. This CDR3 contains 18 residues. The V and J ends lost 7 bases and 2 bases, in that order; junction bases with no gene match: 11. CDR3 DNA: TGTGCCACCAGCTTACACGGGACTAGCGGGGCCTCCACAGATACGCAGTATTTT. This gives the protein CATSLHGTSGASTDTQYF.

The V call is TRBV6-6, the J call TRBJ1-6; D perhaps matches TRBD1 (6 bases). Deletions cut 7 bases from V and 10 bases from J, with 11 bases between. The CDR3 consists of 12 residues. CDR1 is MNHNY and CDR2 is SVGAGI in the germline V gene (reference sequence). CDR3 sequence (DNA): TGTGCCAGCAATACAGGGACGTCACCCCTCCACTTT. This gives the protein CASNTGTSPLHF.

This chain connects TRBV6-1 to TRBJ1-1, with D unresolved. Germline CDR1 MNHNS, CDR2 SASEGT. Trimming cost V 2 bases and J 0 bases, with 16 bases left between them. The CDR3 sequence is 17 residues long. The CDR3 DNA sequence: TGTGCCAGCAGTGAACTCCCAGAGAGAGAGTTGAACACTGAAGCTTTCTTT. This gives the protein CASSELPERELNTEAFF.

The V call is TRBV12-3 or TRBV12-4, the J call TRBJ2-4, with 12 bases fitting TRBD2. This CDR3 has 20 amino acids. V lost 1 base to trimming and J lost 1 base; unmatched junction nucleotides: 11. As DNA, the CDR3 is TGTGCCAGCAGTTTAGACCCCATCCTAGCGGGAGGGCCGGCCAAAAACATTCAGTACTTC. Translated, it gives CASSLDPILAGGPAKNIQYF.

This chain joins TRBV20-1 and TRBJ2-7; 7 positions match TRBD1. V gave up 5 bases and J gave up 1 base; unmatched junction bases: 5. This CDR3 has 13 residues. CDR1 and CDR2 from the germline V gene are DFQATT and SNEGSKA (reference sequence). The CDR3 sequence: CSAGPGQSYEQYF. CDR3 nucleotide sequence: TGCAGTGCTGGGCCGGGACAGTCCTACGAGCAGTACTTC.

This clonotype was seen only a few times. The chain has TRBV5-1 and TRBJ2-2; tentatively, D is TRBD2 (5 bases). Per the germline V gene, CDR1 is SGHRS and CDR2 is YFSETQ. V lost 5 bases to trimming and J lost 3 bases, with 11 bases between them. The CDR3 is 14 residues long. This chain's CDR3 is CASRRESDTGELFF. The DNA for the CDR3 is TGCGCCAGCAGGAGGGAGTCCGACACCGGGGAGCTGTTTTTT.

This clonotype was observed a handful of times. This chain uses TRBV5-1 with TRBJ1-5; 7 bases agree with TRBD1. Trimming cost V 1 base and J 4 bases; bases outside gene matches: 8. The CDR3 is 16 residues long. From germline, CDR1 is SGHRS and CDR2 YFSETQ. The CDR3 is CASSLLPGGRNQPQHF. CDR3 in DNA: TGCGCCAGCAGCTTGTTGCCAGGGGGTAGAAATCAGCCCCAGCATTTT.

This clonotype occurred many times. This chain joins TRBV12-3 or TRBV12-4 and TRBJ2-3, with D unclear. The length of the CDR3 is 14 residues. Trimming stripped 5 bases from V and 2 bases from J, with 11 bases between. CDR3 residues: CASSAQLVTDTQYF. As DNA, the CDR3 is TGTGCCAGCAGTGCCCAGCTTGTCACAGATACGCAGTATTTT.

This clonotype has a handful of counts. This chain uses TRBV2 with TRBJ2-2; D ambiguous. The CDR3 is 14 amino acids. The V end lost 3 bases, the J end lost 4 bases, and 9 bases lay between the germline ends. The germline V gene has CDR1 SNHLY and CDR2 FYNNEI. The CDR3 loop reads CASSDRLPTGELFF. CDR3 sequence (DNA): TGTGCCAGCAGTGACAGGCTACCCACCGGGGAGCTGTTTTTT.

This clonotype was observed a handful of times. V usage is TRBV15 and J usage is TRBJ1-2, with 9 bases fitting TRBD1. The V segment lost 0 bases and the J segment 2 bases; nucleotides outside the gene matches: 4. Per germline, CDR1 LNHNV and CDR2 YYDKDF (reference sequence). The CDR3 spans 16 residues. CDR3 DNA sequence: TGTGCCACCAGCAGAGATTATACAGGGGGCAACTATGGCTACACCTTC. Translation gives CATSRDYTGGNYGYTF.

This clonotype appeared many times. This chain uses TRBV20-1 with TRBJ2-3; D is possibly TRBD2 (6 bases). The CDR3 sequence is 15 residues long. Germline V gene lookup returns CDR1 DFQATT and CDR2 SNEGSKA (reference sequence). The V end lost 5 bases, the J end lost 4 bases, and 19 bases lay between the germline ends. The CDR3 DNA reads as TGCAGTGCTGGGGCGAACGGGAGAATGGCAGATACGCAGTATTTT. This encodes CSAGANGRMADTQYF.

The chain carries TRBV7-9 and TRBJ1-2; the match to TRBD1 covers 7 bases. Germline CDR1 SEHNR, CDR2 FQNEAQ (reference sequence). The CDR3 has 13 residues. Trimming at V came to 1 base and at J to 7 bases, leaving 3 bases not matched to a gene. The CDR3 DNA sequence: TGTGCCAGCAGCTTAGGGGACAGCTGTGGCTACACCTTC. It codes for CASSLGDSCGYTF.

At least ten counts were recorded for this clonotype. The chain links TRBV5-1 to TRBJ2-7; the D gene is possibly TRBD2 (5 bases). The V and J ends lost 7 bases and 6 bases respectively, with 23 bases between them. Germline assignment: CDR1 SGHRS and CDR2 YFSETQ. The CDR3 has 15 amino acids. CDR3 residues: CASRWSTSVSSEQYF. In DNA, the CDR3 is TGCGCCAGCCGTTGGAGTACTAGTGTCTCTTCCGAGCAGTACTTC.

The chain carries TRBV11-2 and TRBJ2-3, with D perhaps matching TRBD2 (6 bases). CDR3 length: 14 residues. Germline V gene data show CDR1 as SGHAT and CDR2 as FQNNGV. V shed 4 bases and J shed 2 bases, with 10 bases lying between them. CDR3 in amino acids: CASSSGLITDTQYF. The CDR3, as DNA: TGTGCCAGCAGCTCAGGACTAATCACAGATACGCAGTATTTT.

This clonotype was seen a handful of times. V gene TRBV7-9 combines with J gene TRBJ2-7, with 8 bases lining up with TRBD2. The CDR3 consists of 16 residues. CDR1 is SEHNR, CDR2 FQNEAQ, per germline (reference sequence). The V and J ends lost 7 bases and 0 bases, in that order; junction bases with no gene match: 11. CDR3 residues: CASTPIRREVSYEQYV. CDR3 coding DNA: TGTGCCAGCACCCCAATTCGGCGGGAGGTCTCCTACGAGCAGTACGTC.

The chain is built from TRBV5-5 and TRBJ2-7, with no clear D. The germline V gene has CDR1 SGHKS and CDR2 YYEKEE (reference sequence). The ends were cut back, 6 bases at V and 3 bases at J, with 10 bases in the middle. CDR3 length equals 12 residues. DNA of the CDR3: TGTGCCAGCACCCCGGAGAGCTACGAGCAGTACTTC. It encodes CASTPESYEQYF.

The chain links TRBV5-5 to TRBJ2-7; 7 nucleotides line up with TRBD2. V shed 0 bases and J 2 bases; nucleotides not matched to a gene: 5. Germline loops: CDR1 SGHKS, CDR2 YYEKEE (reference sequence). This CDR3 region has 15 residues. The CDR3 loop reads CASSLGLADAYEQYF. The CDR3 DNA follows: TGTGCCAGCAGCTTGGGTCTAGCGGACGCCTACGAGCAGTACTTC.

This clonotype was seen more than once but under ten times. J is TRBJ2-3 and V is TRBV20-1; 9 bases fit TRBD2. This CDR3 spans 17 amino acids. Trimming at V came to 0 bases and at J to 4 bases, leaving 11 bases not matched to a gene. Looked up from germline, CDR1 is DFQATT and CDR2 is SNEGSKA (reference sequence). The CDR3 DNA follows: TGCAGTGCTAGAGATTTTCGCGGGAGGGCCAGCCCAGATACGCAGTATTTT. Its protein is CSARDFRGRASPDTQYF.

The V and J genes are TRBV7-6 and TRBJ2-1, with 8 bases identical to TRBD2. V was pared by 3 bases and J by 4 bases, with 5 bases of the junction left unmatched. This CDR3 has 15 residues. Germline V gene sequence: CDR1 SGHVS, CDR2 FNYEAQ. CDR3 DNA sequence: TGTGCCAGCAGCTTCGGACTAGCACAGTACAATGAGCAGTTCTTC. Its translation: CASSFGLAQYNEQFF.

This clonotype was recorded many times. V is TRBV7-2 and J is TRBJ2-5; D not resolved. This CDR3 spans 15 amino acids. V lost 2 bases, J lost 2 bases, and 12 bases lay in between. Germline CDR1 is SGHTA and CDR2 is FQGNSA. Here the CDR3 reads CASSLSVGQQETQYF. The CDR3 DNA follows: TGTGCCAGCAGCTTATCCGTAGGGCAACAAGAGACCCAGTACTTC.

The chain recombines TRBV4-1 with TRBJ1-2; D is unresolved. Trimming pared 1 base from V and 6 bases from J, leaving 21 bases between. Germline V CDR1 and CDR2: MGHRA, YSYEKL. This CDR3 comprises 17 residues. CDR3 sequence reads: CASSQGGSLTLGHGYTF. The CDR3 DNA reads TGCGCCAGCAGCCAAGGAGGCAGCCTAACCTTGGGCCATGGCTACACCTTC.

This clonotype was recorded many times. The chain links TRBV5-1 to TRBJ2-2; tentative D call: TRBD2 (6 bases). Germline CDR1 reads SGHRS; CDR2 reads YFSETQ. The CDR3 consists of 16 residues. V dropped 0 bases and J dropped 3 bases, with 12 bases sitting between them. CDR3 in amino acids: CASSLAPGLDTGELFF. As DNA, the CDR3 is TGCGCCAGCAGCTTGGCACCGGGACTTGACACCGGGGAGCTGTTTTTT.

This clonotype was counted ten times or more. The chain joins TRBV7-2 to TRBJ2-3, with 11 bases aligning to TRBD2. Trimming took 6 bases from V and 2 from J; bases not matched to a gene: 4. Germline loops: CDR1 SGHTA, CDR2 FQGNSA. This CDR3 has 15 amino acids. CDR3 amino acids: CASRVLAGDTDTQYF. The CDR3 nucleotides read TGTGCCAGCAGAGTACTAGCGGGAGACACAGATACGCAGTATTTT.

This clonotype was detected only once. The rearrangement links TRBV5-1 to TRBJ2-7, with TRBD1 identical over 9 bases. This CDR3 has 16 amino acids. Trimming cost V 0 bases and J 3 bases; bases outside gene matches: 7. Germline V lookup: CDR1 SGHRS, CDR2 YFSETQ. CDR3 DNA: TGCGCCAGCAGCTTGGCCGAGGGACAGGGATACTACGAGCAGTACTTC. Translating it yields CASSLAEGQGYYEQYF.

This clonotype occurred a few times. This chain connects TRBV12-3 or TRBV12-4 to TRBJ1-6; unclear D gene. Between the trimmed V and J ends, which lost 6 bases and 14 bases, there was a span of 17 bases. This CDR3 comprises 13 residues. In DNA, the CDR3 is TGTGCCAGCAGCCTCGGACTGCTTTCTTCCCTCCACTTT. Translating it yields CASSLGLLSSLHF.